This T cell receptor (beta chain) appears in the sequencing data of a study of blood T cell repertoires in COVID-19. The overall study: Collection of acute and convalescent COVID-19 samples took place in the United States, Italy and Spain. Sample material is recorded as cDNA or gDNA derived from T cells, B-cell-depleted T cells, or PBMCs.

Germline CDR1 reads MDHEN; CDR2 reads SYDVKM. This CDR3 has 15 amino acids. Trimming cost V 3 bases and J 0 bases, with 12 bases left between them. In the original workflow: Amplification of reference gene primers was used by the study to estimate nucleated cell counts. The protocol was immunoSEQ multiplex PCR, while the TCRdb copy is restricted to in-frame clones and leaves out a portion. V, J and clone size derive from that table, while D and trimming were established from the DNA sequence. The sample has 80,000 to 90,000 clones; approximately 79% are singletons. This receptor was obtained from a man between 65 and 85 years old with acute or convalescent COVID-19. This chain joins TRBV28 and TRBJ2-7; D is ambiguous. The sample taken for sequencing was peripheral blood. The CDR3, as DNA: TGTGCCAGCAGTTTGAATATAAGGAGCTCCTACGAGCAGTACTTC. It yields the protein CASSLNIRSSYEQYF.